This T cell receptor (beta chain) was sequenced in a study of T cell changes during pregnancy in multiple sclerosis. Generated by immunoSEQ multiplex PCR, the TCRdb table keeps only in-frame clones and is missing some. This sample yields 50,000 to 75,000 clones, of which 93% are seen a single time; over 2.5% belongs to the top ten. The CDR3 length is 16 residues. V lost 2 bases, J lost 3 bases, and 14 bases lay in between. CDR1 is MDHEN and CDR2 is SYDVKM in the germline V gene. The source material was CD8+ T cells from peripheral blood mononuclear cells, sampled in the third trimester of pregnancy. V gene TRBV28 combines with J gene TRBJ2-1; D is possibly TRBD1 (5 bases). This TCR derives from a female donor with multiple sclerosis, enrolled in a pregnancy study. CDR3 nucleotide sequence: TGTGCCAGCAGTTTAATACGGACAAGTGGCTACAATGAGCAGTTCTTC. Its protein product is CASSLIRTSGYNEQFF.